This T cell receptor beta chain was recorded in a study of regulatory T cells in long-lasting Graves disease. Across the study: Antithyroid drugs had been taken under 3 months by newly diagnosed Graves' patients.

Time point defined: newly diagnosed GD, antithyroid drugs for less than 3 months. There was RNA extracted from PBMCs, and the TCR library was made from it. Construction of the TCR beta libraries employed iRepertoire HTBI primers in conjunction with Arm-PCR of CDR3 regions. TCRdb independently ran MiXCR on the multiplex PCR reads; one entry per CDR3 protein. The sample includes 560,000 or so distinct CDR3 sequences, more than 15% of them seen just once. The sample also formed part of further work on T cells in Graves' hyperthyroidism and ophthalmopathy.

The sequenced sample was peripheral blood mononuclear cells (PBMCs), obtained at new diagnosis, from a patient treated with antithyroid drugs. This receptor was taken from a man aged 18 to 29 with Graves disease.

The CDR3 sequence is CASSLWTVGGYTF. The CDR3 region has the DNA TGTGCCAGCAGTTTATGGACAGTTGGAGGCTACACCTTC. This chain uses TRBV28 with TRBJ1-2, with TRBD1 as a possible D gene (5 bases). Germline V gene lookup returns CDR1 MDHEN and CDR2 SYDVKM. Deletions cut 0 bases from V and 8 bases from J, with 10 bases between. The CDR3 is made up of 13 amino acids.